This section outlines one T cell receptor beta chain sequence together with its context. The antigen is unknown. These data are taken from a study of monozygotic twins with inflammatory bowel disease. Findings of the study overall: TCRbeta inverse Simpson diversity was decreased in IBD patients versus healthy co-twins. For repertoire similarity, concordant twins did not differ from discordant twins, possibly because power was limited.

Germline V lookup: CDR1 ENHRY, CDR2 SYGVKD. The CDR3 length is 14 residues. Input per TCR library consisted of around 4,000 ng of total RNA. There were eight separate reactions per sample in which cDNA was made. From the 5' RACE reads, TCRdb lists one entry per CDR3 protein and no DNA. The listing records under 350,000 distinct CDR3 sequences. The chain couples TRBV10-3 to TRBJ1-4. This receptor was identified in a human donor with ulcerative colitis or Crohn's disease, or a healthy co-twin of an affected twin (not recorded which). Sequencing input: blood. This CDR3 is CAISPDGDSEKLFF.